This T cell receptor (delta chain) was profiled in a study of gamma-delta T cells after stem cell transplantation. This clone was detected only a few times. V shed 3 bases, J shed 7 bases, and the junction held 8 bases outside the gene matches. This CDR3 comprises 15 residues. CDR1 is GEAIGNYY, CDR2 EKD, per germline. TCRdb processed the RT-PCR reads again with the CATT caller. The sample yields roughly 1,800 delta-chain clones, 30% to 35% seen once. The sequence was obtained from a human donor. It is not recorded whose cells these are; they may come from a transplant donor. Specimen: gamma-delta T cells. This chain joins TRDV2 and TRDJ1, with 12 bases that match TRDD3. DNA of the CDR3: TGTGCCTGTGACGCTATACTGGGGGATACAAGTAAACTCATCTTT. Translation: CACDAILGDTSKLIF.